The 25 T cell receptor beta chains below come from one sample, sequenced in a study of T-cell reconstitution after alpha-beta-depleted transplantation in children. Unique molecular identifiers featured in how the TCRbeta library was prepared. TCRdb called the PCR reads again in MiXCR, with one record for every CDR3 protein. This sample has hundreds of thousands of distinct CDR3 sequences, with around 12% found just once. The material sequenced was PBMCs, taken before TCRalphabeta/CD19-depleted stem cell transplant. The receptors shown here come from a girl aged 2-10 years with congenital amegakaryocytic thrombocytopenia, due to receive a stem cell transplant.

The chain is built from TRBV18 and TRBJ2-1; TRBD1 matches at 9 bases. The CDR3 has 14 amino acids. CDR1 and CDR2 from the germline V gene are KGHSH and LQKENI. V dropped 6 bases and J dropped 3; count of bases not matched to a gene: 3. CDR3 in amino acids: CASSGQGYYNEQFF. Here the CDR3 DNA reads TGTGCCAGCTCCGGACAGGGGTACTACAATGAGCAGTTCTTC.

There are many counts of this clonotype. The CDR3 region is CASSYDRGVGNSPLHF. In nucleotides, the CDR3 is TGCGCCAGCAGCTACGACAGGGGAGTAGGGAATTCACCCCTCCACTTT. The rearrangement links TRBV5-1 to TRBJ1-6, with TRBD1 matching over 8 bases. The CDR3 is 16 amino acids. The germline V gene has CDR1 SGHRS and CDR2 YFSETQ. After removal of 3 bases from V and 7 bases from J, the junction contained 9 bases not matched to a gene.

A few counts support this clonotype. The CDR3 loop reads CASSLDGLLIYGYTF. The CDR3 DNA follows: TGTGCCAGCAGCTTGGACGGTTTACTGATCTATGGCTACACCTTC. The chain recombines TRBV7-9 with TRBJ1-2; D not resolved. The CDR3 is 15 residues long. Germline assignment: CDR1 SEHNR and CDR2 FQNEAQ (reference sequence). Deletions cut 3 bases from V and 4 bases from J, with 15 bases between.

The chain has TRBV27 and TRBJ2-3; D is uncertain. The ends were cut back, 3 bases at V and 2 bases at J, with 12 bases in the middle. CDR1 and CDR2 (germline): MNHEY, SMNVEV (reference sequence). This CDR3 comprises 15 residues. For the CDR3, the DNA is TGTGCCAGCAGTTTGGCCTATCAAAACACAGATACGCAGTATTTT. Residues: CASSLAYQNTDTQYF.

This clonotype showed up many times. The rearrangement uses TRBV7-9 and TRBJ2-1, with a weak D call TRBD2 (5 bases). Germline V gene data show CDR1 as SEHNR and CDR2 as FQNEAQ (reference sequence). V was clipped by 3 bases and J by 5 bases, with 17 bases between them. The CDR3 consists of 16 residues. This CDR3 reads CASSFRTRVIDNEQFF. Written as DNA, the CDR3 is TGTGCCAGCAGCTTTAGAACTAGGGTGATTGACAATGAGCAGTTCTTC.

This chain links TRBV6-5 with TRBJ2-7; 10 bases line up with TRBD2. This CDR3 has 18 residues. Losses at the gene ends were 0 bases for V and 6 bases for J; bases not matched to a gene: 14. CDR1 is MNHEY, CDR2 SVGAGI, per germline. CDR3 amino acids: CASSYSGTSGTYIREQYF. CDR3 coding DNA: TGTGCCAGCAGTTACTCGGGCACTAGCGGGACATACATCCGCGAGCAGTACTTC.

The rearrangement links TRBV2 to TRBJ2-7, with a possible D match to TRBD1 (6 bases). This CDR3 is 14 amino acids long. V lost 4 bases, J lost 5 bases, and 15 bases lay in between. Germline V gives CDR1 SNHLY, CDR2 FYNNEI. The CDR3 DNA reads TGTGCCAGCAGTGTCGACAGGAGCATCCACGAGCAGTACTTC. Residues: CASSVDRSIHEQYF.

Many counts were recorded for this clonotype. The CDR3 DNA is TGCGCCAGCAGCCAAGATCTGGCAGGGGCGAGGTCGGAGACCCAGTACTTC. Its protein product is CASSQDLAGARSETQYF. V and J are TRBV4-1 and TRBJ2-5; D might be TRBD1 (6 bases). The V gene's germline CDR1 is MGHRA and CDR2 YSYEKL. V lost 0 bases, J lost 5 bases, and 19 bases lay in between. CDR3 length: 17 amino acids.

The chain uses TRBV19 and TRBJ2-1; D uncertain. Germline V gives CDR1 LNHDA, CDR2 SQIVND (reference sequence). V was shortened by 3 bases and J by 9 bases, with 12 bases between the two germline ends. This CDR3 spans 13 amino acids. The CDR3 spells CASSMGPALEQFF. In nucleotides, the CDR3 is TGTGCCAGTAGTATGGGTCCGGCTCTTGAGCAGTTCTTC.

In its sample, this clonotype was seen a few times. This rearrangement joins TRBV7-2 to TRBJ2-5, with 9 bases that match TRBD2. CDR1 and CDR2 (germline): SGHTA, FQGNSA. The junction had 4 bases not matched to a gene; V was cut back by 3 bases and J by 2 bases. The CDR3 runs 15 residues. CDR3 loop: CASSLKTSGQETQYF. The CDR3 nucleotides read TGTGCCAGCAGCTTGAAGACTAGCGGACAAGAGACCCAGTACTTC.

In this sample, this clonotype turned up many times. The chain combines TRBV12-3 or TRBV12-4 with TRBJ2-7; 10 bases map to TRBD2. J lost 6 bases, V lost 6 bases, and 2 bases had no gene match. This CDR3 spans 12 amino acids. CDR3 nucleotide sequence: TGTGCCAGCAGGCTAGCGGGAGCCGAGCAGTACTTC. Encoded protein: CASRLAGAEQYF.

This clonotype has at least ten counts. The CDR3 is CASSLADTYQPQHF. The CDR3 nucleotides read TGCGCCAGCAGCTTGGCCGACACCTATCAGCCCCAGCATTTT. This rearrangement joins TRBV5-1 to TRBJ1-5; the D is unclear. The germline V and J ends were trimmed by 0 bases and 5 bases, with 9 bases remaining between them. The CDR3 totals 14 residues. Germline CDR1 is SGHRS and CDR2 is YFSETQ.

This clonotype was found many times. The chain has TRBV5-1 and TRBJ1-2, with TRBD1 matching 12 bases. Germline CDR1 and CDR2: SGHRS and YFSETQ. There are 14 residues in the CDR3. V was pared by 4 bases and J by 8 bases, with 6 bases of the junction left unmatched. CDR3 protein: CASSLGQGARGYTF. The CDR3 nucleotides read TGCGCCAGCAGCCTGGGACAGGGGGCGCGAGGCTACACCTTC.

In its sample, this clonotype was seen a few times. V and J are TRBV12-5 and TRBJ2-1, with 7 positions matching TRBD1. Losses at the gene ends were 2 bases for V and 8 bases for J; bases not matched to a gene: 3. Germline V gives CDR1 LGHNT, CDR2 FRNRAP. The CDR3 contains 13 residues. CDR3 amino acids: CASGLWDSHEQFF. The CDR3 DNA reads TGTGCTAGTGGTTTGTGGGACAGTCATGAGCAGTTCTTC. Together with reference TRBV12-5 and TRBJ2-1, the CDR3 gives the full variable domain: DARVTQTPRHKVTEMGQEVTMRCQPILGHNTVFWYRQTMMQGLELLAYFRNRAPLDDSGMPKDRFSAEMPDATLATLKIQPSEPRDSAVYFCASGLWDSHEQFFGPGTRLTVL.

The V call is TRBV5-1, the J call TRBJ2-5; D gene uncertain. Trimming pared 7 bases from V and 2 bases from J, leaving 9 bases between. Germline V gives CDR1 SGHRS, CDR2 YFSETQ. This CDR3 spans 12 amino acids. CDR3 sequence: CASRLGQETQYF. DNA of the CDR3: TGCGCCAGCCGCCTAGGACAAGAGACCCAGTACTTC.

CDR3: CASSINSDVNHYGYTF. CDR3 bases: TGTGCCAGCAGCATTAATTCAGACGTCAACCACTATGGCTACACCTTC. J is TRBJ1-2 and V is TRBV3-1, with no clear D. CDR3 size: 16 residues. CDR1 is LGHDT, CDR2 YNNKEL, per germline (reference sequence). The ends were cut back, 5 bases at V and 3 bases at J, with 19 bases in the middle.

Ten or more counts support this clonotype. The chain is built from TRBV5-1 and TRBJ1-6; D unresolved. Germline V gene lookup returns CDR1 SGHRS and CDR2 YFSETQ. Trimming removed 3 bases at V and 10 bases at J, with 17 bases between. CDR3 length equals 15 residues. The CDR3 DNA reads TGCGCCAGCAGCTCGGCTGAGGGTCCCTTCTCACCCCTCCACTTT. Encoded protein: CASSSAEGPFSPLHF.

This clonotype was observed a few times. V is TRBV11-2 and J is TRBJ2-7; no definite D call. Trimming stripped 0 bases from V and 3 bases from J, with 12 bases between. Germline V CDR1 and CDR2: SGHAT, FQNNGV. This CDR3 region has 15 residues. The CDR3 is CASSLETQAFYEQYF. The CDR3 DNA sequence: TGTGCCAGCAGCTTAGAAACGCAGGCGTTCTACGAGCAGTACTTC.

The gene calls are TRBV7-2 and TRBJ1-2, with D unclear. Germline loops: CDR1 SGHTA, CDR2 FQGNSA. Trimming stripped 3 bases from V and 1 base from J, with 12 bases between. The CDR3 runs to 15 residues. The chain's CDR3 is CASSFFGPNNYGYTF. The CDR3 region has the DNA TGTGCCAGCAGCTTTTTCGGGCCTAATAACTATGGCTACACCTTC.

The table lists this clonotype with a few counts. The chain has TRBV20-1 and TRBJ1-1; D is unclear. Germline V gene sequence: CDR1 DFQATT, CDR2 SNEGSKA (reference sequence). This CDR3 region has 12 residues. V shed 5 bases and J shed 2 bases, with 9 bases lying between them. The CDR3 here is CSARVLNTEAFF. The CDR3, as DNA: TGCAGTGCTCGGGTCCTTAACACTGAAGCTTTCTTT.

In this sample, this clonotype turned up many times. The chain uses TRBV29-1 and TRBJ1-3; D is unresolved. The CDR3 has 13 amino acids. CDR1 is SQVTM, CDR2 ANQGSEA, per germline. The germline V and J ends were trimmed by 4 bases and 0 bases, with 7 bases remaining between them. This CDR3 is CSVARSSGNTIYF. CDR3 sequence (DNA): TGCAGCGTTGCGAGGTCCTCTGGAAACACCATATATTTT. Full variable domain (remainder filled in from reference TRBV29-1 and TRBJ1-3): SAVISQKPSRDICQRGTSLTIQCQVDSQVTMMFWYRQQPGQSLTLIATANQGSEATYESGFVIDKFPISRPNLTFSTLTVSNMSPEDSSIYLCSVARSSGNTIYFGEGSWLTVV.

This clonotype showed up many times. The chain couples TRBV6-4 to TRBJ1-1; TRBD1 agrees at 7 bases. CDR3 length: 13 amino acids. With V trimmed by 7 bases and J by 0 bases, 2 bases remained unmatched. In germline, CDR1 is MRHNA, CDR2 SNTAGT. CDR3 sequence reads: CASMGQMNTEAFF. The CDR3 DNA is TGTGCCAGCATGGGACAGATGAACACTGAAGCTTTCTTT.

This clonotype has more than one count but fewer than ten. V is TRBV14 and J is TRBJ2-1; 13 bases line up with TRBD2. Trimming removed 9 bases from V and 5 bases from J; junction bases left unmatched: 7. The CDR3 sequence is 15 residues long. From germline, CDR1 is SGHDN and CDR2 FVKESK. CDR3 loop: CASRPGTSGDNEQFF. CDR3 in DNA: TGTGCCAGTCGGCCGGGGACTAGCGGGGACAATGAGCAGTTCTTC. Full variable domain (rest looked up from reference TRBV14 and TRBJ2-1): EAGVTQFPSHSVIEKGQTVTLRCDPISGHDNLYWYRRVMGKEIKFLLHFVKESKQDESGMPNNRFLAERTGGTYSTLKVQPAELEDSGVYFCASRPGTSGDNEQFFGPGTRLTVL.

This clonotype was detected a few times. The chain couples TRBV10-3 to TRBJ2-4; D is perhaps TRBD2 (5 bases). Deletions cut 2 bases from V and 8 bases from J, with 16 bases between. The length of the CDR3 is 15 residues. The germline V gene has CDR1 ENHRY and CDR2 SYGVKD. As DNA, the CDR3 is TGTGCCATCAGTGAGCCCGGGGTCCCGGAGGACATTCAGTACTTC. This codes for CAISEPGVPEDIQYF.

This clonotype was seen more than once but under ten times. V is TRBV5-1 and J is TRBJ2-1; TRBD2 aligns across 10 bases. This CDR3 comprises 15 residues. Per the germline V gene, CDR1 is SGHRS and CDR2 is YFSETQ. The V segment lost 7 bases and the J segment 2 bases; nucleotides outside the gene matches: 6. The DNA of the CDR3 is TGCGCCAGCCAGGCCGGGACTAGCGCCTACAATGAGCAGTTCTTC. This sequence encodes CASQAGTSAYNEQFF.